The present entry profiles one TCR beta chain with its context. Its antigen is not yet known. No base quality information exists; no much larger clone differs at one position. This specimen comes from a study of blood T cell repertoires in COVID-19 (dated by TCRdb to 2020 to 2021). A note on the overall study: Samples covering the acute and convalescent phases of COVID-19 were provided by collaborators in the United States, Italy and Spain. Where available, HLA class I and class II types were taken from metadata supplied by the sample provider and were not determined by assay-based typing. Nearly every sample came with metadata listing a de-identified subject ID, COVID-19 status, age in years and sex. The material from the prospective study consisted of cDNA or gDNA derived from T cells, B-cell-depleted T cells, or PBMCs. Samples came from the ongoing ImmuneRACE study (first 160 participants) plus 1,254 subjects from 6 global collaborators. The repertoires were made available in a free public database intended to serve as a resource for research on the immune response to SARS-CoV-2. The dataset comprised deeply sampled blood TCRbeta repertoires from subjects exposed to, actively infected with, or recovered from COVID-19. Broad study findings and their caveats: The amount of clinical and demographic metadata varied by source and participant and was provided uncurated.

Whole blood was collected in K2EDTA tubes by collaborating institutions according to the institutions' own protocols. For TCRbeta analysis, collaborator samples were shipped as frozen whole blood, as isolated PBMCs, or as DNA extracted from either sample type. CDR3 length: 13 amino acids, cysteine to phenylalanine. Only the CDR3 portion is preserved as DNA: 39 bases, with reading frame beginning at the first base. Trimming leaves V shorter by 6 bases and J shorter by 5 bases, with the junction holding 2 bases beyond the gene matches. CDR1 is given as KGHDR and CDR2 as SFDVKD, both from the germline V gene. The immunoSEQ Assay, a bias-controlled multiplex PCR, was used to amplify TCRbeta CDR3 regions from genomic DNA. For the original study's pipeline: Within the assay, amplification of reference gene primers was used to estimate how many nucleated cells each sample contained. To quantify the absolute abundance of each unique TCRbeta CDR3 rearrangement, sequence reads were collapsed and filtered. Productive Simpson clonality was computed per sample as the square root of Simpson's diversity index over productive rearrangements. TCRdb carries this immuneACCESS record with in-frame sequences only. Its versions omit some clonotypes, under half of them owing to an unresolved V gene in the studies checked, with the rest unexplained. That table is the source of V, J and clone size, and D and trimming were worked out from the DNA. This sample gives 100,000 to 150,000 clones in total; about nine tenths of them show up just once. Together, the top ten hold 7.7% of the sample.

What was sequenced was peripheral blood. This receptor was taken from a human donor in a cohort sampled during active COVID-19. The chain is made from TRBV24-1 and TRBJ2-4, and 8 junction bases match TRBD2. CDR3 region: CATSTSGQNIQYF. The nucleotides are TGTGCCACCAGTACTAGCGGACAAAACATTCAGTACTTC.